This T cell receptor (beta chain) originates from a study of OX40 agonist ivuxolimab in advanced cancers. Study-level points and caveats: Nonresponders included some who also had low normalized T-cell clonal expansion. Expanded clones belonging to CD8+ T cells outnumbered, on average, those of CD4+.

On this clone itself: Its matching antigen is unknown.

Profiling relied on immunoSEQ multiplex PCR, and the TCRdb table lists in-frame clones only, not all of them. The sample shows about 100,000 clones, about nine tenths of them seen only once. The CDR3 has 15 residues. With 0 bases clipped from V and 9 bases from J, the junction kept 3 bases outside the gene matches. CDR1 is SGHTA and CDR2 is FQGNSA in the germline V gene. The chain combines TRBV7-2 with TRBJ2-1, with 12 bases that match TRBD1. The TCR comes from an adult with an advanced solid tumor such as melanoma, head and neck, liver or kidney cancer. Source: CD4+ or CD8+ T cells sorted from blood, taken in a trial of the OX40 agonist ivuxolimab. The CDR3 coding sequence is TGTGCCAGCAGCTTAGCACCGGGACAGGGGGCTGAGCAGTTCTTC. The encoded protein is CASSLAPGQGAEQFF.